One and the same sample provided the 15 T cell receptor beta chains below, sequenced in a study of circulating CD8 cells and anti-PD-1 response in melanoma. Four subsets defined by PD-1 and/or TIGIT were sorted from live CD3+CD8+TCRalphabeta+ cells. Using around 14 ng of total RNA, TCR libraries were made with the QIAseq Immune Repertoire TCR panel. TCRdb fed the reads into MiXCR, producing one record per CDR3 protein. The sample records some 1,300 distinct CDR3 sequences, about 6.5% being singletons. Specimen: CD8+ T cells from PBMCs, collected at baseline or after one month of anti-PD-1 therapy (not recorded which). The receptors originated from a human donor with melanoma.

By proportion, this clonotype is medium-sized (0.01 to 0.1%). V is TRBV19 and J is TRBJ2-2; 9 nucleotides line up with TRBD2. The CDR3 has 16 amino acids. The germline CDR1 and CDR2 sequences are LNHDA and SQIVND (reference sequence). V was pared by 5 bases and J by 2 bases, with 6 bases of the junction left unmatched. CDR3 coding DNA: TGTGCCAGTAGTCCAGCGGGGGGCGCAAACACCGGGGAGCTGTTTTTT. It translates to CASSPAGGANTGELFF.

This clonotype was detected a few times. The chain links TRBV19 to TRBJ1-2; 7 bases fit TRBD1. Germline CDR1 and CDR2: LNHDA and SQIVND (reference sequence). With 5 bases clipped from V and 8 bases from J, the junction kept 8 bases outside the gene matches. The CDR3 contains 13 residues. The CDR3 spells CASSPFQGEGYTF. CDR3 nucleotides: TGTGCCAGTAGTCCATTCCAGGGGGAAGGCTACACCTTC.

This clonotype rates as large (0.1 to 1%). This chain joins TRBV6-5 and TRBJ2-1; TRBD2 matches 11 bases. Per the germline V gene, CDR1 is MNHEY and CDR2 is SVGAGI. V gave up 5 bases and J gave up 6 bases; unmatched junction bases: 12. The CDR3 extends over 17 amino acids. Written as DNA, the CDR3 is TGTGCCAGCAGTGAGCTAGCGGGGGGCCTCTGGGGCAATGAGCAGTTCTTC. Translation gives CASSELAGGLWGNEQFF.

In its sample, this clonotype ranks as large. The chain couples TRBV27 to TRBJ2-7; D may correspond to TRBD1 or TRBD2 (5 bases each). V lost 5 bases and J lost 5, with 13 bases in between. The CDR3 consists of 13 residues. Germline CDR1 is MNHEY and CDR2 is SMNVEV (reference sequence). CDR3 sequence (DNA): TGTGCCAGCAGTGGGACCAGGCTCCACGAGCAGTACTTC. This encodes CASSGTRLHEQYF.

Judged by abundance, this clonotype is medium-sized (0.01 to 0.1%). This chain links TRBV6-4 with TRBJ2-3; possible D gene TRBD2, 6 bases. Germline-derived CDR1 and CDR2 are MRHNA and SNTAGT. The CDR3 extends over 14 amino acids. The ends were cut back, 2 bases at V and 0 bases at J, with 6 bases in the middle. The DNA for the CDR3 is TGTGCCAGCAGTGACGGGACTAGCACAGATACGCAGTATTTT. The encoded protein is CASSDGTSTDTQYF.

This clonotype is categorized as medium-sized (0.01 to 0.1%). The gene calls are TRBV20-1 and TRBJ2-7; 9 nucleotides agree with TRBD2. With V trimmed by 6 bases and J by 3 bases, 6 bases remained unmatched. Germline V gene lookup returns CDR1 DFQATT and CDR2 SNEGSKA (reference sequence). The CDR3 covers 13 residues. The DNA for the CDR3 is TGCAGTGCCGGACTAGCGAGACGCTACGAGCAGTACTTC. Its protein product is CSAGLARRYEQYF.

There are a few counts of this clonotype. V and J are TRBV5-4 and TRBJ2-1; D is uncertain. This CDR3 has 11 amino acids. Germline V lookup: CDR1 SGHNT, CDR2 YYREEE (reference sequence). V was cut by 0 bases and J by 13 bases, with 8 bases left in between. CDR3 in DNA: TGTGCCAGCAGCTTGGGTAAGGAACAGTTCTTC. Amino acids: CASSLGKEQFF. Drawing the rest from reference TRBV5-4 and TRBJ2-1, the complete variable domain is ETGVTQSPTHLIKTRGQQVTLRCSSQSGHNTVSWYQQALGQGPQFIFQYYREEENGRGNFPPRFSGLQFPNYSSELNVNALELDDSALYLCASSLGKEQFFGPGTRLTVL.

By sample fraction, this clonotype is medium-sized. The CDR3 bases are TGTGCCAGCAGTTTCCAGACTCGGAACGAGCAGTACTTC. It yields the protein CASSFQTRNEQYF. The chain employs TRBV6-5 and TRBJ2-7; D unclear. Germline CDR1 reads MNHEY; CDR2 reads SVGAGI. V lost 4 bases and J 5 bases, leaving 12 bases between the germline ends. This CDR3 comprises 13 residues.

By proportion, this clonotype is large. This rearrangement joins TRBV29-1 to TRBJ1-3; tentatively, D is TRBD1 (5 bases). CDR3 length: 13 amino acids. The ends were cut back, 6 bases at V and 0 bases at J, with 9 bases in the middle. Germline V gene data show CDR1 as SQVTM and CDR2 as ANQGSEA. CDR3 loop: CSVQDNSGNTIYF. CDR3 DNA: TGCAGCGTACAGGACAACTCTGGAAACACCATATATTTT.

This clonotype is deemed medium-sized. The chain has TRBV6-6 and TRBJ2-2; D is undetermined. Trimming took off 0 bases at V and 5 bases at J, with 10 bases between the two ends. CDR3 length equals 15 residues. CDR1 and CDR2 from the germline V gene are MNHNY and SVGAGI (reference sequence). In DNA form, the CDR3 reads TGTGCCAGCAGTTACTCGATTCTGGGGACCGGGGAGCTGTTTTTT. This codes for CASSYSILGTGELFF.

This clonotype is medium-sized. The chain couples TRBV4-1 to TRBJ2-3; 8 bases are shared with TRBD2. The germline V gene has CDR1 MGHRA and CDR2 YSYEKL. After removal of 2 bases from V and 3 bases from J, the junction contained 4 bases not matched to a gene. The length of the CDR3 is 15 residues. CDR3 in amino acids: CASSQRGGATDTQYF. In nucleotides, the CDR3 is TGCGCCAGCAGCCAACGGGGGGGCGCGACAGATACGCAGTATTTT.

For this clonotype: Since a much larger clone is just one base distant, this may be a read error. This chain joins TRBV29-1 and TRBJ1-1; D not resolved. This CDR3 has 11 residues. CDR1 and CDR2 (germline): SQVTM, ANQGSEA. CDR3 DNA sequence: TGCAGCGTCCTTAGGAACACTGAAGCTTCCTTT. Protein product: CSVLRNTEASF.

This clonotype counts as large. This chain uses TRBV19 with TRBJ2-2; D remains ambiguous. V shed 5 bases and J shed 3 bases, with 4 bases lying between them. Germline CDR1 is LNHDA and CDR2 is SQIVND (reference sequence). CDR3 size: 12 residues. Written as DNA, the CDR3 is TGTGCCAGTAGTGAAGACACCGGGGAGCTGTTTTTT. Its protein product is CASSEDTGELFF.

This clonotype is termed large (0.1 to 1%). The chain is built from TRBV27 and TRBJ2-6; D remains ambiguous. Germline V gene data show CDR1 as MNHEY and CDR2 as SMNVEV (reference sequence). The CDR3 spans 17 residues. V lost 5 bases to trimming and J lost 0 bases, with 14 bases between them. The CDR3 bases are TGTGCCAGCAGTGCCACTAATCAGCGCTCTGGGGCCAACGTCCTGACTTTC. Translation gives CASSATNQRSGANVLTF. Filled out from reference TRBV27 and TRBJ2-6, the complete variable domain reads EAQVTQNPRYLITVTGKKLTVTCSQNMNHEYMSWYRQDPGLGLRQIYYSMNVEVTDKGDVPEGYKVSRKEKRNFPLILESPSPNQTSLYFCASSATNQRSGANVLTFGAGSRLTVL.

This clonotype is termed medium-sized. The genes are TRBV29-1 and TRBJ1-2, with no clear D. Per the germline V gene, CDR1 is SQVTM and CDR2 is ANQGSEA. CDR3 length: 13 residues. V was cut by 2 bases and J by 1 base, with 8 bases left in between. The CDR3 region is CSVESGLNYGYTF. The CDR3 region has the DNA TGCAGCGTTGAATCGGGCCTTAACTATGGCTACACCTTC.